Listed below are T cell receptor beta chains from one sample, sequenced in a study of cytomegalovirus exposure and HLA in healthy donors. TCRdb keeps only in-frame clones here, not all; method: immunoSEQ multiplex PCR. The sample lists about 170,000 clones, about 80% occurring once. The sequenced sample consisted of PBMCs. The receptors shown here come from a female donor in good health and CMV-seronegative. CDR3s include the opening cysteine and the closing phenylalanine or tryptophan. Each record gives: V gene, J gene, D gene, clone size, CDR3 DNA, CDR3 protein. A D gene is named only where the DNA matches it firmly. Only some rows state a clone size, as once, few, many or a class for expanded clones.

V: TRBV6-1
J: TRBJ1-5
D: .
size: .
DNA: TGTGCCAGCAGTGAATCCGCAGGGTCCAATCAGCCCCAGCATTTT
CDR3: CASSESAGSNQPQHF

V: TRBV9
J: TRBJ2-5
D: TRBD2
size: few
DNA: TGTGCCAGCAGCGCTAGAGCGGGGGGGCAAGAGACCCAGTACTTC
CDR3: CASSARAGGQETQYF

V: TRBV2
J: TRBJ2-5
D: .
size: .
DNA: TGTGCCAGCGTCCCCCGGGAGCGGGACCAAGAGACCCAGTACTTC
CDR3: CASVPRERDQETQYF

V: TRBV27
J: TRBJ1-5
D: .
size: once
DNA: TGTGCCAGCAGGGGAACAGCCGGGGATTATAGCAATCAGCCCCAGCATTTT
CDR3: CASRGTAGDYSNQPQHF

V: TRBV6-4
J: TRBJ1-2
D: TRBD1
size: .
DNA: TGTGCCAGCAGCCCCGGACAGGGGCTATACTATGGCTACACCTTC
CDR3: CASSPGQGLYYGYTF

V: TRBV30
J: TRBJ2-7
D: TRBD1
size: .
DNA: TGTGCCTGGCGTCCGGGACAGGCTTCCTACGAGCAGTACTTC
CDR3: CAWRPGQASYEQYF

V: TRBV5-4
J: TRBJ1-1
D: TRBD1
size: .
DNA: TGTGCCAGCAGCACAGGGGGGGTGATGAACACTGAAGCTTTCTTT
CDR3: CASSTGGVMNTEAFF

V: TRBV30
J: TRBJ2-3
D: .
size: .
DNA: TGTGCCTGGAGTGTGAGAGCGGGCACAGATACGCAGTATTTT
CDR3: CAWSVRAGTDTQYF

V: TRBV7-9
J: TRBJ2-1
D: TRBD2
size: .
DNA: TGTGCCAGCAGTCCGACTAGCGGGAGAAACAATGAGCAGTTCTTC
CDR3: CASSPTSGRNNEQFF

V: TRBV30
J: TRBJ1-4
D: .
size: .
DNA: TGTGCCTGGAGTGCTCGGGGGGGGTGGGATGAAAAACTGTTTTTT
CDR3: CAWSARGGWDEKLFF

V: TRBV4-1
J: TRBJ2-3
D: TRBD2
size: .
DNA: TGCGCCAGCAGCCAAGGGGGGATGCGGGGGAACACAGATACGCAGTATTTT
CDR3: CASSQGGMRGNTDTQYF

V: TRBV7-3
J: TRBJ2-3
D: TRBD2
size: few
DNA: TGTGCCAGTTTGGGACTAGCGGCCACAGATACGCAGTATTTT
CDR3: CASLGLAATDTQYF

V: TRBV18
J: TRBJ2-5
D: .
size: .
DNA: TGTGCCAGCTCACCATGGCAGGGGGAGACCCAGTACTTC
CDR3: CASSPWQGETQYF

V: TRBV27
J: TRBJ2-1
D: .
size: few
DNA: TGTGCCAGCAGTGATACTGGAGGTATGGAGCAGTTCTTC
CDR3: CASSDTGGMEQFF

V: TRBV19
J: TRBJ2-7
D: TRBD1
size: few
DNA: TGTGCCAGTAGGGGACAGGAGTACTCCTACGAGCAGTACTTC
CDR3: CASRGQEYSYEQYF